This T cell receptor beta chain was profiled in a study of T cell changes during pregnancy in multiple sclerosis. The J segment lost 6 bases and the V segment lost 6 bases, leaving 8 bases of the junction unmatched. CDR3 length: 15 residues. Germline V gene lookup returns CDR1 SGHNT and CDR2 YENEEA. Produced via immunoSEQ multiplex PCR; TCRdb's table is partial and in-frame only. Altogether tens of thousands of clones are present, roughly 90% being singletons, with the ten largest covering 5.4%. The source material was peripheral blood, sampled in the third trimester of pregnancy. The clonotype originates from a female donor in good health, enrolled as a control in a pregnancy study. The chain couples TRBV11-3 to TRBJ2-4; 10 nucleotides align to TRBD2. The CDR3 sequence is CASSPSGRVGNIQYF. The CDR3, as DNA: TGTGCCAGCAGTCCCAGCGGGAGGGTTGGAAACATTCAGTACTTC.